This is a list of T cell receptor beta chains from one sample in a study of early T cells in non-severe SARS-CoV-2 infection. TCRdb called the 5' RACE reads again in MiXCR, with one record for every CDR3 protein. The sample includes fewer than 100,000 distinct CDR3 sequences, 10% to 15% of them seen just once. The sample taken for sequencing was whole blood. The receptors were gathered from an adult who was a healthcare worker with PCR-confirmed SARS-CoV-2 infection or an uninfected control (not recorded which). Both conserved end residues are part of each CDR3. Fields, in order: CDR3 length, D gene, V gene, clone size, J gene, CDR3 protein, CDR3 DNA. D genes are given only for firm matches. A clone size is listed for some rows: how often the clone was seen (once, few, many), or a class if it is expanded.

>13|TRBD1|TRBV15|.|TRBJ2-2
CATSRDRAGELFF
TGTGCCACCAGCAGGGACAGGGCCGGGGAGCTGTTTTTT
>14|TRBD1|TRBV27|.|TRBJ1-6
CATPVRGRNSPLHF
TGTGCCACCCCCGTGAGGGGGCGAAATTCACCCCTCCACTTT
>13|.|TRBV5-1|.|TRBJ1-1
CASSLADMFEAFF
TGCGCCAGCAGCTTGGCGGACATGTTTGAAGCTTTCTTT
>16|.|TRBV28|few|TRBJ1-1
CASSLLDGGTDTEAFF
TGTGCCAGCAGTTTATTAGACGGGGGCACGGACACTGAAGCTTTCTTT
>14|.|TRBV6-6|.|TRBJ2-7
CASSPPRAQWEQYF
TGTGCCAGCAGCCCCCCCCGGGCCCAGTGGGAGCAGTACTTC
>17|.|TRBV5-1|few|TRBJ2-7
CASSLDGRDWSSYEQYF
TGCGCCAGCAGCTTGGACGGTCGGGACTGGAGCTCCTACGAGCAGTACTTC
>13|.|TRBV2|few|TRBJ2-3
CASSTSSTDTQYF
TGTGCCAGCAGTACTAGCAGCACAGATACGCAGTATTTT
>17|.|TRBV14|many|TRBJ2-7
CASSQDQLTTGRGEQYF
TGTGCCAGCAGCCAAGATCAACTTACCACAGGTCGGGGGGAGCAGTACTTC
>17|TRBD1|TRBV16|many|TRBJ1-5
CASTTQAPGGVNQPQHF
TGTGCCAGCACCACTCAGGCCCCAGGGGGCGTTAATCAGCCCCAGCATTTT
>18|TRBD2|TRBV4-1|many|TRBJ2-1
CASSQGAGGPYYKNEQFF
TGCGCCAGCAGCCAAGGGGCGGGAGGGCCTTATTACAAGAATGAGCAGTTCTTC
>17|TRBD1|TRBV7-2|few|TRBJ2-7
CASSPRGTGALTYEQYF
TGTGCCAGCAGCCCTCGTGGCACAGGGGCGTTAACCTACGAGCAGTACTTC
>14|.|TRBV11-2|.|TRBJ2-7
CASSLSGPADEQYF
TGTGCCAGCAGCTTATCAGGGCCCGCGGACGAGCAGTACTTC
>15|TRBD1|TRBV18|few|TRBJ2-2
CASAGTAQNTGELFF
TGTGCCAGCGCAGGGACAGCACAGAACACCGGGGAGCTGTTTTTT
>17|.|TRBV7-2|.|TRBJ2-2
CASSLSDRDDDTGELFF
TGTGCCAGCAGCTTATCCGACCGGGATGATGACACCGGGGAGCTGTTTTTT
>14|TRBD2|TRBV29-1|many|TRBJ2-7
CSVLTSGRTREQYF
TGCAGCGTTCTAACTAGCGGGAGAACGCGCGAGCAGTACTTC
>16|.|TRBV20-1|.|TRBJ1-1
CSARDARRGGGTEAFF
TGCAGTGCTAGAGATGCTCGGCGGGGGGGCGGAACTGAAGCTTTCTTT
>13|.|TRBV7-6|.|TRBJ2-7
CASSLDRSHEQYF
TGTGCCAGCAGCCTGGACAGATCCCACGAGCAGTACTTC
>14|.|TRBV5-1|many|TRBJ2-7
CASSLGGASYEQYF
TGCGCCAGCAGCTTGGGTGGGGCCTCCTACGAGCAGTACTTC
>14|.|TRBV3-1|few|TRBJ2-3
CASSHNRATDTQYF
TGTGCCAGCAGCCACAACAGGGCAACAGATACGCAGTATTTT
>15|.|TRBV12-3/TRBV12-4|many|TRBJ2-3
CASSFLATSTDTQYF
TGTGCCAGCAGTTTTTTAGCAACTAGCACAGATACGCAGTATTTT
>15|TRBD2|TRBV20-1|many|TRBJ2-2
CSASIAGEGTGELFF
TGCAGTGCTAGTATAGCGGGAGAAGGTACCGGGGAGCTGTTTTTT
>16|TRBD1|TRBV18|many|TRBJ1-1
CASSPQGQGLNTEAFF
TGTGCCAGCTCACCCCAGGGACAGGGGTTGAACACTGAAGCTTTCTTT
>13|.|TRBV18|few|TRBJ2-5
CASTNDTARTQYF
TGTGCCAGCACCAACGACACCGCGCGGACCCAGTACTTC
>11|.|TRBV27|few|TRBJ2-7
CASSFGDEQYF
TGTGCCAGCAGTTTTGGAGACGAGCAGTACTTC